The entry below describes one TCR beta chain. Study processing details: Reference gene primers were amplified, and this amplification served to estimate nucleated cell counts. TCRdb's table, derived via immunoSEQ multiplex PCR, lists solely in-frame clones and lacks some. V, J and clone size are taken as reported in that table, and D and trimming were inferred from the DNA itself. The table has about 190,000 clones, about four fifths seen once. The CDR3 extends over 15 amino acids. Germline V CDR1 and CDR2: SGHNT, YENEEA. Trimming took off 3 bases at V and 6 bases at J, with 17 bases between the two ends. The data originate from a study of blood T cell repertoires in COVID-19.

Material for sequencing was peripheral blood. The receptor was derived from a woman between 35 and 50 years old with acute or convalescent COVID-19. V usage is TRBV11-3 and J usage is TRBJ1-1, with D tentatively TRBD1 (6 bases). CDR3 residues: CASSLRPTGKAEAFF. The CDR3 nucleotides are TGTGCCAGCAGCTTGCGCCCTACAGGGAAGGCTGAAGCTTTCTTT.